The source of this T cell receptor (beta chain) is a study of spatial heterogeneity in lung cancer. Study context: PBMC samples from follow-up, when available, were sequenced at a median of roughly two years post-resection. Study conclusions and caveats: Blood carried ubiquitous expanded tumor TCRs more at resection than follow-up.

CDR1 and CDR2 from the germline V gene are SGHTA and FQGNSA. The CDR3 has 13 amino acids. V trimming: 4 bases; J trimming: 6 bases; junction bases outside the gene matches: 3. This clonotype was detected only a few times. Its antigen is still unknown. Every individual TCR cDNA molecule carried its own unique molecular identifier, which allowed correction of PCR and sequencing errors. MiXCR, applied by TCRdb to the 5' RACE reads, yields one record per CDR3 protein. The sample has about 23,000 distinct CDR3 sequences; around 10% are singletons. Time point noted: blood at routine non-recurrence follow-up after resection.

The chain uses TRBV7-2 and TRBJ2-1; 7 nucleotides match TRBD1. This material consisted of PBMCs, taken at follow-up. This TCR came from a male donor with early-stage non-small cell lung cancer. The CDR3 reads CASSSRQGNEQFF. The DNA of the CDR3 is TGTGCCAGCAGCTCCCGACAGGGCAATGAGCAGTTCTTC.